This T cell receptor beta chain was identified during a study of CD8 T cells in Susac syndrome. Stable or active relapsing-remitting multiple sclerosis, untreated and meeting revised McDonald criteria, defined the controls. An amount of RNA that ranged from 0.5 to 1 ug was reverse transcribed with random hexamers. TCRdb used MiXCR to reprocess the immunoSEQ multiplex PCR reads, holding one entry per CDR3 protein. The table includes about 200,000 distinct CDR3 sequences, 92% detected once. Germline lookup yields CDR1 LNHNV and CDR2 YYDKDF (reference sequence). This CDR3 is built from 14 residues. V dropped 6 bases and J dropped 3; count of bases not matched to a gene: 5.

The receptor comes from a human donor with multiple sclerosis. This chain uses TRBV15 with TRBJ2-1; 7 nucleotides line up with TRBD2. What was sequenced was CD8+ T cells from PBMCs. In DNA form, the CDR3 reads TGTGCCACCAGTTCTAGCGGACACTACAATGAGCAGTTCTTC. This codes for CATSSSGHYNEQFF.